Below are 25 T cell receptor beta chains sequenced from a single sample in a study of siplizumab effects on memory and regulatory T cells. Generated by immunoSEQ multiplex PCR, the TCRdb table keeps only in-frame clones and is missing some. The data hold roughly 40,000 clones, with roughly 90% observed a single time. The sequenced material came from naive CD4+ T cells sorted from blood. These receptors were obtained from a human donor in good health.

V usage is TRBV29-1 and J usage is TRBJ2-7; a weak D match, TRBD1 (6 bases). CDR1 is SQVTM, CDR2 ANQGSEA, per germline. Trimming pared 6 bases from V and 7 bases from J, leaving 16 bases between. CDR3 size: 12 residues. DNA for the CDR3: TGCAGCGTCGTCGGACAGAGTATTGAGCAGTACTTC. Its protein product is CSVVGQSIEQYF.

The chain couples TRBV9 to TRBJ2-5, with TRBD2 matching 9 bases. CDR1 is SGDLS and CDR2 is YYNGEE in the germline V gene. V dropped 4 bases and J dropped 5; count of bases not matched to a gene: 6. The CDR3 extends over 14 amino acids. The chain's CDR3 is CASSSRGLAETQYF. DNA of the CDR3: TGTGCCAGCAGCTCACGCGGACTAGCGGAGACCCAGTACTTC.

The chain is built from TRBV5-1 and TRBJ1-1; 10 nucleotides agree with TRBD1. This CDR3 is built from 16 residues. J was trimmed by 4 bases and V by 4 bases; bases with no gene match: 10. CDR1 and CDR2 (germline): SGHRS, YFSETQ. The CDR3 DNA sequence: TGCGCCAGCAGCCCCGGACAGGGGGAGTCTGTCACTGAAGCTTTCTTT. This gives the protein CASSPGQGESVTEAFF.

The chain joins TRBV19 to TRBJ2-2; D gene uncertain. The V gene's germline CDR1 is LNHDA and CDR2 SQIVND (reference sequence). The CDR3 extends over 14 amino acids. Deletions cut 3 bases from V and 3 bases from J, with 8 bases between. The CDR3 is CASSMTWDTGELFF. The CDR3 nucleotides are TGTGCCAGTAGTATGACTTGGGACACCGGGGAGCTGTTTTTT. The full variable domain, completed using reference TRBV19 and TRBJ2-2, is DGGITQSPKYLFRKEGQNVTLSCEQNLNHDAMYWYRQDPGQGLRLIYYSQIVNDFQKGDIAEGYSVSREKKESFPLTVTSAQKNPTAFYLCASSMTWDTGELFFGEGSRLTVL.

The V and J genes are TRBV5-6 and TRBJ2-7, with 9 bases aligning to TRBD2. CDR1 is SGHDT and CDR2 is YYEEEE in the germline V gene. J lost 3 bases, V lost 2 bases, and 3 bases had no gene match. The CDR3 consists of 14 residues. The CDR3 protein is CASSFLAGNYEQYF. As DNA, the CDR3 is TGTGCCAGCAGCTTCCTAGCGGGAAACTACGAGCAGTACTTC.

This chain connects TRBV10-3 to TRBJ1-1; no firm D call. In germline, CDR1 is ENHRY, CDR2 SYGVKD. The CDR3 runs to 14 residues. Trimming removed 1 base at V and 0 bases at J, with 6 bases between. The CDR3 DNA is TGTGCCATCAGTGAGTTACGGGTGAACACTGAAGCTTTCTTT. Its protein product is CAISELRVNTEAFF.

V usage is TRBV25-1 and J usage is TRBJ1-2, with unresolved D. This CDR3 region has 14 residues. Trimming cost V 6 bases and J 2 bases, with 13 bases left between them. Germline CDR1 MGHDK, CDR2 SYGVNS. DNA of the CDR3: TGTGCCAGCAGCCTCTCCTCGGAGAACTATGGCTACACCTTC. Amino acids: CASSLSSENYGYTF.

This clone has more than one count but fewer than ten. This chain links TRBV14 with TRBJ1-2; D is uncertain. Looked up from germline, CDR1 is SGHDN and CDR2 is FVKESK. V was trimmed by 1 base and J by 3 bases, leaving 6 bases between them. The CDR3 contains 13 residues. The CDR3 DNA is TGTGCCAGCAGCCAAGGGCCCTACTATGGCTACACCTTC. Its protein is CASSQGPYYGYTF.

The chain links TRBV4-2 to TRBJ1-3; tentatively, D is TRBD1 (5 bases). Trimming left V 3 bases short and J 0 bases short, with 12 bases between. CDR3 length: 16 residues. Germline CDR1 is LGHNA and CDR2 is YNFKEQ. The CDR3 is CASSQDTGYSGNTIYF. In nucleotides, the CDR3 is TGTGCCAGCAGCCAGGACACAGGTTACTCTGGAAACACCATATATTTT.

V gene TRBV7-2 combines with J gene TRBJ2-7, with 8 bases identical to TRBD1. Germline V gene lookup returns CDR1 SGHTA and CDR2 FQGNSA. V shed 4 bases and J 6 bases; nucleotides not matched to a gene: 2. CDR3 length: 12 residues. CDR3 sequence (DNA): TGTGCCAGCAGCTCGACAGGGGTCGAGCAGTACTTC. Amino acids: CASSSTGVEQYF.

This sequence joins TRBV7-2 and TRBJ2-1; weak D call: TRBD2 (5 bases). CDR1 and CDR2 from the germline V gene are SGHTA and FQGNSA. The CDR3 is made up of 15 amino acids. The germline V and J ends were trimmed by 2 bases and 2 bases, with 10 bases remaining between them. The CDR3 DNA follows: TGTGCCAGCAGCTTACGGGATAGTCCCTACAATGAGCAGTTCTTC. Residues: CASSLRDSPYNEQFF.

J is TRBJ2-1 and V is TRBV14, with 8 bases matching TRBD2. The CDR3 consists of 15 residues. Germline assignment: CDR1 SGHDN and CDR2 FVKESK. The ends lost 3 bases at V and 4 bases at J; junction bases unmatched: 5. CDR3 bases: TGTGCCAGCAGCCATCAAACTAGCGGATACAATGAGCAGTTCTTC. Translating it yields CASSHQTSGYNEQFF.

The chain links TRBV4-1 to TRBJ1-2; 7 nucleotides line up with TRBD1. The length of the CDR3 is 14 residues. The V and J ends lost 3 bases and 7 bases, in that order; junction bases with no gene match: 8. Germline CDR1 MGHRA, CDR2 YSYEKL. For the CDR3, the DNA is TGCGCCAGCAGCCAGCCTGGGACAGCTCTTGGCTACACCTTC. Translation: CASSQPGTALGYTF.

This chain uses TRBV9 with TRBJ2-5; TRBD1 aligns across 7 bases. V trimming: 4 bases; J trimming: 4 bases; junction bases outside the gene matches: 4. CDR1 SGDLS and CDR2 YYNGEE come from the germline V gene. This CDR3 has 13 residues. The CDR3 is CASSRTGRETQYF. CDR3 coding DNA: TGTGCCAGCAGCCGGACAGGCCGAGAGACCCAGTACTTC. Full variable domain (outside the CDR3, taken from reference TRBV9 and TRBJ2-5): DSGVTQTPKHLITATGQRVTLRCSPRSGDLSVYWYQQSLDQGLQFLIQYYNGEERAKGNILERFSAQQFPDLHSELNLSSLELGDSALYFCASSRTGRETQYFGPGTRLLVL.

The chain carries TRBV7-9 and TRBJ1-5; 8 bases are a match to TRBD1. The CDR3 sequence is 16 residues long. From germline, CDR1 is SEHNR and CDR2 FQNEAQ (reference sequence). V gave up 5 bases and J gave up 11 bases; unmatched junction bases: 17. The CDR3 here is CASSPIGQGPSITQHF. The DNA for the CDR3 is TGTGCCAGCAGCCCGATCGGACAGGGTCCGTCCATTACCCAGCATTTT.

The J gene is TRBJ1-2, the V gene TRBV4-1, with D tentatively TRBD1 (5 bases). Germline V lookup: CDR1 MGHRA, CDR2 YSYEKL. V shed 4 bases and J shed 6 bases, with 15 bases lying between them. The CDR3 length is 14 residues. The CDR3 sequence: CASSLTGTVDGYTF. Written as DNA, the CDR3 is TGCGCCAGCAGCCTGACCGGGACGGTTGATGGCTACACCTTC.

This chain uses TRBV4-1 with TRBJ2-5; TRBD2 matches at 13 bases. J was trimmed by 5 bases and V by 1 base; bases with no gene match: 7. Germline assignment: CDR1 MGHRA and CDR2 YSYEKL. The CDR3 is 17 residues long. The CDR3 reads CASSQATSGRAVETQYF. The CDR3 DNA reads TGCGCCAGCAGCCAAGCAACTAGCGGGAGGGCCGTCGAGACCCAGTACTTC.

The chain uses TRBV29-1 and TRBJ1-1, with a weak D call TRBD1 (5 bases). The CDR3 spans 13 residues. Germline CDR1 SQVTM, CDR2 ANQGSEA. Trimming removed 4 bases from V and 1 base from J, with 10 bases in between. The DNA of the CDR3 is TGCAGCGTTGCTGGGACCGAGAACACTGAAGCTTTCTTT. Translating gives CSVAGTENTEAFF.

The V and J genes are TRBV5-1 and TRBJ2-3, with no clear D. Trimming left V 1 base short and J 1 base short, with 13 bases between. The length of the CDR3 is 16 residues. The germline V gene encodes CDR1 SGHRS and CDR2 YFSETQ. The CDR3 reads CASSLNVAVRTDTQYF. In DNA, the CDR3 is TGCGCCAGCAGCTTGAACGTCGCGGTTCGCACAGATACGCAGTATTTT. The full variable domain, its missing parts supplied by reference TRBV5-1 and TRBJ2-3, is KAGVTQTPRYLIKTRGQQVTLSCSPISGHRSVSWYQQTPGQGLQFLFEYFSETQRNKGNFPGRFSGRQFSNSRSEMNVSTLELGDSALYLCASSLNVAVRTDTQYFGPGTRLTVL.

Only one count was recorded for this clone. The chain couples TRBV5-1 to TRBJ2-1; 8 bases line up with TRBD2. The CDR3 consists of 13 residues. Looked up from germline, CDR1 is SGHRS and CDR2 is YFSETQ. J gave up 7 bases and V 3 bases, and 3 bases lay outside the gene matches. The CDR3 coding sequence is TGCGCCAGCAGCTCTTTAGCGGGAAATGAGCAGTTCTTC. Encoded protein: CASSSLAGNEQFF.

The chain combines TRBV2 with TRBJ2-2; D not certain. Germline values: CDR1 SNHLY, CDR2 FYNNEI. The CDR3 contains 13 residues. Deletions cut 10 bases from V and 0 bases from J, with 9 bases between. The CDR3 reads CANGWANTGELFF. CDR3 sequence (DNA): TGTGCCAACGGCTGGGCGAACACCGGGGAGCTGTTTTTT. The full variable domain, in which reference TRBV2 and TRBJ2-2 provide the parts outside the CDR3, is EPEVTQTPSHQVTQMGQEVILRCVPISNHLYFYWYRQILGQKVEFLVSFYNNEISEKSEIFDDQFSVERPDGSNFTLKIRSTKLEDSAMYFCANGWANTGELFFGEGSRLTVL.

The chain employs TRBV7-6 and TRBJ2-5; a weak D match, TRBD1 (6 bases). CDR1 SGHVS and CDR2 FNYEAQ come from the germline V gene. The CDR3 is 13 residues long. V gave up 5 bases and J gave up 2 bases, with 9 bases separating them. The CDR3 here is CASSRGQQETQYF. The CDR3 nucleotides read TGTGCCAGCAGCCGTGGACAGCAAGAGACCCAGTACTTC.

CDR3 sequence: CASSMSGNQPQHF. The CDR3 DNA reads as TGTGCCAGTAGTATGTCAGGTAATCAGCCCCAGCATTTT. The gene calls are TRBV19 and TRBJ1-5; D not resolved. This CDR3 spans 13 amino acids. V was cut by 3 bases and J by 4 bases, with 7 bases left in between. Germline CDR1 reads LNHDA; CDR2 reads SQIVND (reference sequence).

This sequence joins TRBV19 and TRBJ1-5, with TRBD1 identical over 9 bases. CDR1 and CDR2 from the germline V gene are LNHDA and SQIVND (reference sequence). The CDR3 is 16 residues long. J was trimmed by 3 bases and V by 7 bases; bases with no gene match: 10. The chain's CDR3 is CASTKDRGGINQPQHF. The DNA for the CDR3 is TGTGCCAGTACCAAGGACAGGGGAGGCATCAATCAGCCCCAGCATTTT.

The chain links TRBV4-1 to TRBJ2-7, with D unclear. Germline CDR1 reads MGHRA; CDR2 reads YSYEKL. The CDR3 has 17 amino acids. V lost 0 bases and J lost 0, with 15 bases in between. In DNA form, the CDR3 reads TGCGCCAGCAGCCAAGATTTAGGAACAGCCATCTCCTACGAGCAGTACTTC. Amino acids: CASSQDLGTAISYEQYF.